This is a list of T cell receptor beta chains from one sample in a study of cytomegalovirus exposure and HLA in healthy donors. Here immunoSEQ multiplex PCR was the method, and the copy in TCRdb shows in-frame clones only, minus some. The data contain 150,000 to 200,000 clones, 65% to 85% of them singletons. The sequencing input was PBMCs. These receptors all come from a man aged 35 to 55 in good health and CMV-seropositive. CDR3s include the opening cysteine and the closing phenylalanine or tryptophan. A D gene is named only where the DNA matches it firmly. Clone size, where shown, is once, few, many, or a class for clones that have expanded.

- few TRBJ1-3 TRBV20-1 TGCAGTGCTAGAGATGCGGACACCATATATTTT CSARDADTIYF
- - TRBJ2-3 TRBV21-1 TGTGCCAGCAGCACTCTCCCTCCGGGTAGCACAGATACGCAGTATTTT CASSTLPPGSTDTQYF
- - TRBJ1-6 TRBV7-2 TGTGCCAGCAGCTTAGGGCGGCCGCGTGGGTATTCACCCCTCCACTTT CASSLGRPRGYSPLHF
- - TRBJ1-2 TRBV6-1 TGTGCCAGCAGTGAAACAGGGAAACTCTTCGGCTACACCTTC CASSETGKLFGYTF
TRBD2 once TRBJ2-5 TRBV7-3 TGTGCCAGCAGCCCCTTCGCGGGGGTGGAGACCCAGTACTTC CASSPFAGVETQYF
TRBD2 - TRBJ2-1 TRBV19 TGTGCCAGTAATTTGCGGGGGGCAACCTACAATGAGCAGTTCTTC CASNLRGATYNEQFF
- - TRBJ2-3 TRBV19 TGTGCCAGTAGCTCACAGTCCGGAGATACGCAGTATTTT CASSSQSGDTQYF
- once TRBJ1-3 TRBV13 TGTGCCAGCAGCTTAGGCCTAGTAGGAAACACCATATATTTT CASSLGLVGNTIYF
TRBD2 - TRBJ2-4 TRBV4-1 TGCGCCAGCAGCCGTTTCCTAGCGGGGGGGTACAAAAACATTCAGTACTTC CASSRFLAGGYKNIQYF
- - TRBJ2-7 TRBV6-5 TGTGCCAGCAGTCCGGACAACGAACGGAGCGAGCAGTACTTC CASSPDNERSEQYF
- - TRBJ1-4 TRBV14 TGTGCCAGCAGCCAATATTCCGGGGAACTGTTTTTT CASSQYSGELFF
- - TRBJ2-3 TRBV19 TGTGCCAGTAAGGAGAGTAGGGCGGGGTTTGGTACGCAGTATTTT CASKESRAGFGTQYF
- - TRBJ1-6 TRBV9 TGTGCCAGCAGCGAACGGAATTCACCCCTCCACTTT CASSERNSPLHF
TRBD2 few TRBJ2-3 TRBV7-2 TGTGCCAGCAATAGCGGGGGGGCCGGAGATACGCAGTATTTT CASNSGGAGDTQYF
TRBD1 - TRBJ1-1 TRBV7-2 TGTGCCAGCAGCTTCTTCGGGACAGGGACCACTGAAGCTTTCTTT CASSFFGTGTTEAFF
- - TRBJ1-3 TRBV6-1 TGTGCCAGCAGTCCTATCGACAGCCTTGGAAACACCATATATTTT CASSPIDSLGNTIYF
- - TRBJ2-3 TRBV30 TGTGCCTGGAGTGTACTTGGAGATACGCAGTATTTT CAWSVLGDTQYF
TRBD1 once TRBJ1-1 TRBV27 TGTGCCAGCAGTTTAAAGACAGGGTATATGAACACTGAAGCTTTCTTT CASSLKTGYMNTEAFF
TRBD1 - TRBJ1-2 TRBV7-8 TGTGCCAGCAGCTTTCAGGGGGCTGGCGGCTACACCTTC CASSFQGAGGYTF
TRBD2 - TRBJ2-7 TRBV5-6 TGTGCCAGCAGCTTGCCAGCGGGGGGGCCCGGCGAGCAGTACTTC CASSLPAGGPGEQYF
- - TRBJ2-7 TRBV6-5 TGTGCCAGCAGTTACTCGTCGGCTTCCCTGGGGGGCGAGCAGTACTTC CASSYSSASLGGEQYF
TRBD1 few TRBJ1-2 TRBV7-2 TGTGCCAGCAGCCCTCGGGACAGGCAGAGGCTTGGTGGCTACACCTTC CASSPRDRQRLGGYTF
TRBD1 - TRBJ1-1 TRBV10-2 TGCGCCAGCAGTGAGAACAGGGGGACTGAAGCTTTCTTT CASSENRGTEAFF
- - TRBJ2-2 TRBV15 TGTGCCACGGGGAGGCCGCTAGTAGGAGGGGAGCTGTTTTTT CATGRPLVGGELFF
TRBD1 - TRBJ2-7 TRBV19 TGTGCCAGTAGTCACGGACAGGGGGTACGGGAGCAGTACTTC CASSHGQGVREQYF
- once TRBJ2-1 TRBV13 TGTGCCAGCAGCTCCCCACGGGATGAGCAGTTCTTC CASSSPRDEQFF
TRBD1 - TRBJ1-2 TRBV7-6 TGTGCCAGCAGCAATAATCTTCCCGGGACAGGGACTGGCTACACCTTC CASSNNLPGTGTGYTF
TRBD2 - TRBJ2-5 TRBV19 TGTGCCAGTAGTATGACTAGCGGGTTCCAAGAGACCCAGTACTTC CASSMTSGFQETQYF
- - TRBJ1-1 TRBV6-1 TGTGCCAGCAGTGAAAGGAACAGGAACACTGAAGCTTTCTTT CASSERNRNTEAFF
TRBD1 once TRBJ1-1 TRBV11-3 TGTGCCAGCAGCCCCGGTGGGACAGGGGGTTCCACTGAAGCTTTCTTT CASSPGGTGGSTEAFF
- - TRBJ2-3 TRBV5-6 TGTGCCAGCAGCGTCGATTTGGGCGCAGATACGCAGTATTTT CASSVDLGADTQYF
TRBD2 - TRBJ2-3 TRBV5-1 TGCGCCAGCAGCTCCAGGACTAGCGCAGATACGCAGTATTTT CASSSRTSADTQYF
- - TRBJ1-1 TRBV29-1 TGCAGCGTAATTGGGGGCGCAGACACTGAAGCTTTCTTT CSVIGGADTEAFF
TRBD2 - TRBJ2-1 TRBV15 TGTGCCACCAGCAGAGATTTCGGACTAGCGGGGACCTATCTATCCTACAATGAGCAGTTCTTC CATSRDFGLAGTYLSYNEQFF
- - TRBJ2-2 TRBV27 TGTGCCAGCAGTTTTCCCCCCCCGGGGGGGGAGCTGTTTTTT CASSFPPPGGELFF
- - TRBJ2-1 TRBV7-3 TGTGCCAGCAGCCAGGACGGGGATGAGCAGTTCTTC CASSQDGDEQFF
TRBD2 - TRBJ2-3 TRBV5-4 TGTGCCAGCAGCCTTAGCGGGGGCGGCACAGATACGCAGTATTTT CASSLSGGGTDTQYF
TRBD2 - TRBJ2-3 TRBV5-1 TGCGCCAGCAGCCTAACTAGCGCCATCACAGATACGCAGTATTTT CASSLTSAITDTQYF
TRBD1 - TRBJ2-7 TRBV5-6 TGTGCCAGCAGCTCTACCGGACAGGGGGGTATTTACGAGCAGTACTTC CASSSTGQGGIYEQYF
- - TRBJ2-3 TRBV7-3 TGTGCCAGCAGCTTAACGATGGCGGCAGATACGCAGTATTTT CASSLTMAADTQYF
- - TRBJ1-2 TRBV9 TGTGCCAGCAGCGGCCTATGGGGCTACACCTTC CASSGLWGYTF
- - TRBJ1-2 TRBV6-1 TGTGCCAGCAGGATCCGGGGGAATGGCTATGGCTACACCTTC CASRIRGNGYGYTF
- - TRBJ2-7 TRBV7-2 TGTGCCAGCAGCGGCCGCGGGAACTACGAGCAGTACTTC CASSGRGNYEQYF
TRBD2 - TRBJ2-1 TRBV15 TGTGCCACCAGCAGAGTAGCGGGGGCGTACAATGAGCAGTTCTTC CATSRVAGAYNEQFF
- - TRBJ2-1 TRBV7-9 TGTGCCAGCAGCCACACCGATGAGCAGTTCTTC CASSHTDEQFF
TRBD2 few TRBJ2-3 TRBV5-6 TGTGCCAGCAACCTAGCGGGGGCGATCACAGATACGCAGTATTTT CASNLAGAITDTQYF
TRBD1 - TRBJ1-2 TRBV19 TGTGTGACCCAACAGGGGTCCTATGGCTACACCTTC CVTQQGSYGYTF
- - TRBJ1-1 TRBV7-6 TGTGCCAGCAGCTCGACAGAGTATGAAGCTTTCTTT CASSSTEYEAFF
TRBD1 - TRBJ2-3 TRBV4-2 TGTGCCAGCAGCCAAGATACGGGACAGACTCCAGATACGCAGTATTTT CASSQDTGQTPDTQYF
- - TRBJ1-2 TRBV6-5 TGTGCCAGCAGCGGGGGGGGGTGGGTAAAAGGCTACACCTTC CASSGGGWVKGYTF
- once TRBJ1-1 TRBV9 TGTGCCAGCAGCGTTTACGGGGGGGCTAACACTGAAGCTTTCTTT CASSVYGGANTEAFF
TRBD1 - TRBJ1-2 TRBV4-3 TGCGCCAGCAGCCCTGACAGGGGGCCTGGCTACACCTTC CASSPDRGPGYTF
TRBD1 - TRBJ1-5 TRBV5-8 TGTGCCAGCAGCACGGGACAGATTAGCAATCAGCCCCAGCATTTT CASSTGQISNQPQHF